The 19 T cell receptor beta chains given below trace back to one sample, sequenced in a study of blood T cell repertoires in COVID-19. Sequencing used immunoSEQ multiplex PCR; TCRdb keeps in-frame clones, though not all of them. The sample has about 120,000 clones, about four fifths seen once. The sample comprised peripheral blood. These receptor sequences come from a man between 60 and 75 years old with active or convalescent COVID-19.

This chain uses TRBV30 with TRBJ2-3, with D perhaps TRBD2 (6 bases). This CDR3 is built from 15 residues. Trimming pared 3 bases from V and 0 bases from J, leaving 13 bases between. From germline, CDR1 is GTSNPN and CDR2 SVGIG (reference sequence). CDR3 amino acids: CAWSRGGESTDTQYF. CDR3 coding DNA: TGTGCCTGGAGCAGAGGAGGGGAGAGCACAGATACGCAGTATTTT. Full variable domain (missing parts from reference TRBV30 and TRBJ2-3): SQTIHQWPATLVQPVGSPLSLECTVEGTSNPNLYWYRQAAGRGLQLLFYSVGIGQISSEVPQNLSASRPQDRQFILSSKKLLLSDSGFYLCAWSRGGESTDTQYFGPGTRLTVL.

The chain joins TRBV18 to TRBJ2-3; 7 bases fit TRBD2. Germline CDR1 is KGHSH and CDR2 is LQKENI. The V gene end was trimmed by 0 bases and the J gene end by 2 bases; junction bases not matched to a gene: 5. The CDR3 has 16 residues. The chain's CDR3 is CASSPPSSGATDTQYF. CDR3 in DNA: TGTGCCAGCTCACCACCGTCTAGCGGTGCCACAGATACGCAGTATTTT.

V is TRBV5-5 and J is TRBJ2-7, with TRBD2 as a possible D gene (7 bases). The CDR3 consists of 14 residues. Trimming removed 1 base at V and 2 bases at J, with 10 bases between. The germline V gene encodes CDR1 SGHKS and CDR2 YYEKEE (reference sequence). CDR3 coding DNA: TGTGCCAGCAGCTTGAAGCGGGACACCTACGAGCAGTACTTC. This sequence encodes CASSLKRDTYEQYF.

The V call is TRBV5-1, the J call TRBJ2-7, with 8 bases identical to TRBD1. The V gene end was trimmed by 0 bases and the J gene end by 5 bases; junction bases not matched to a gene: 13. Germline CDR1 is SGHRS and CDR2 is YFSETQ. The CDR3 spans 17 residues. The chain's CDR3 is CASSLVLGTGGLHEQYF. CDR3 bases: TGCGCCAGCAGCTTGGTCCTCGGGACAGGAGGGCTCCACGAGCAGTACTTC.

This sequence joins TRBV7-2 and TRBJ2-1; TRBD2 is a possible D gene (5 bases). The CDR3 covers 14 residues. V was clipped by 1 base and J by 7 bases, with 11 bases between them. The germline gives CDR1 SGHTA, CDR2 FQGNSA. The CDR3 reads CASSLGGLRNEQFF. In DNA, the CDR3 is TGTGCCAGCAGCTTAGGCGGGCTCCGGAATGAGCAGTTCTTC.

CDR3 nucleotide sequence: TGTGCCAGCAGCTTGGCTGGTAGCGGGAGGATGGATGAGCAGTTCTTC. It yields the protein CASSLAGSGRMDEQFF. The chain links TRBV5-4 to TRBJ2-1; 10 positions agree with TRBD2. The V gene end was trimmed by 0 bases and the J gene end by 8 bases; junction bases not matched to a gene: 8. The CDR3 length is 16 residues. CDR1 and CDR2 from the germline V gene are SGHNT and YYREEE (reference sequence).

This chain's CDR3 is CASSWGEGETQYF. CDR3 DNA: TGTGCCAGCAGTTGGGGGGAGGGGGAGACCCAGTACTTC. The chain recombines TRBV6-5 with TRBJ2-5; 7 positions agree with TRBD2. This CDR3 region has 13 residues. V lost 4 bases to trimming and J lost 5 bases; unmatched junction nucleotides: 4. Germline-derived CDR1 and CDR2 are MNHEY and SVGAGI.

V and J are TRBV3-1 (or the pseudogene TRBV3-2) and TRBJ2-3, with D unclear. The CDR3 loop spans 15 amino acids. Germline loops: CDR1 LGHDT, CDR2 YNNKEL (reference sequence). V was clipped by 1 base and J by 2 bases, with 10 bases between them. CDR3 sequence: CASSQVGSPTDTQYF. The CDR3 DNA reads as TGTGCCAGCAGCCAAGTAGGTAGCCCCACAGATACGCAGTATTTT.

The chain employs TRBV25-1 and TRBJ1-2; D is possibly TRBD1 (5 bases). This CDR3 has 14 amino acids. Germline V gene sequence: CDR1 MGHDK, CDR2 SYGVNS. The V end lost 3 bases, the J end lost 6 bases, and 14 bases lay between the germline ends. Written as DNA, the CDR3 is TGTGCCAGCAGTGAGCGCACAGGCGTCGATGGCTACACCTTC. Amino acid sequence: CASSERTGVDGYTF.

The rearrangement links TRBV9 to TRBJ2-2; perhaps TRBD1 as D (6 bases). CDR1 and CDR2 (germline): SGDLS, YYNGEE. The CDR3 runs 16 residues. V lost 3 bases, J lost 3 bases, and 15 bases lay in between. CDR3 bases: TGTGCCAGCAGCGCCGGTCAGGGGCCGGACACCGGGGAGCTGTTTTTT. Its protein is CASSAGQGPDTGELFF.

J is TRBJ2-7 and V is TRBV27, with D possibly being TRBD2 (5 bases). Germline V CDR1 and CDR2: MNHEY, SMNVEV (reference sequence). The CDR3 loop spans 14 amino acids. V lost 3 bases to trimming and J lost 0 bases, with 9 bases between them. The CDR3 DNA reads as TGTGCCAGCAGTTTGGACGGGAACTCCTACGAGCAGTACTTC. Protein product: CASSLDGNSYEQYF.

The genes are TRBV7-2 and TRBJ2-1; TRBD1 matches at 7 bases. Germline CDR1 and CDR2: SGHTA and FQGNSA. Germline trimming cut 5 bases from V and 0 bases from J; bases unmatched to any gene: 4. This CDR3 region has 15 residues. For the CDR3, the DNA is TGTGCCAGCAGCCAGGACAGGAGCTCCTACAATGAGCAGTTCTTC. The encoded protein is CASSQDRSSYNEQFF.

The table lists this clone with a few counts. The chain joins TRBV11-2 to TRBJ2-1; 7 bases map to TRBD2. Germline lookup yields CDR1 SGHAT and CDR2 FQNNGV. The CDR3 consists of 14 residues. Trimming at V came to 6 bases and at J to 7 bases, leaving 9 bases not matched to a gene. The CDR3 region is CASSWGGVGNEQFF. CDR3 nucleotide sequence: TGTGCCAGCAGTTGGGGGGGAGTCGGGAATGAGCAGTTCTTC.

This clone occurred a few times. The CDR3, as DNA: TGTGCCAGTAGGGCCTCCAATCAGCCCCAGCATTTT. As protein: CASRASNQPQHF. The chain has TRBV19 and TRBJ1-5; no clear D gene. Trimming took off 6 bases at V and 3 bases at J, with 6 bases between the two ends. The CDR3 contains 12 residues. CDR1 is LNHDA, CDR2 SQIVND, per germline (reference sequence).

This clone showed up just a few times. The CDR3 DNA reads as TGTGCCAGCAGTGACTCCTCCAGGGGTTCACCCCTCCACTTT. Translated, it gives CASSDSSRGSPLHF. The chain employs TRBV6-4 and TRBJ1-6, with D maybe TRBD1 (6 bases). V dropped 0 bases and J dropped 9 bases, with 9 bases sitting between them. Germline CDR1 and CDR2: MRHNA and SNTAGT. The CDR3 is 14 residues long.

CDR3 nucleotides: TGTGCCAGCAGTTTATCTCAGTATGGCTACACCTTC. This sequence encodes CASSLSQYGYTF. This sequence joins TRBV28 and TRBJ1-2; D unclear. The germline gives CDR1 MDHEN, CDR2 SYDVKM. V dropped 1 base and J dropped 5 bases, with 5 bases sitting between them. This CDR3 is 12 amino acids long.

The chain links TRBV7-3 to TRBJ2-2, with D possibly TRBD2 on 5 matching bases. Trimming shortened V by 4 bases and J by 4 bases, and 10 bases separated the two germline ends. This CDR3 is 14 amino acids long. Germline V CDR1 and CDR2: SGHTA, FQGTGA. CDR3 in DNA: TGTGCCAGCAGCTCCGTCGAGGGCACCGGGGAGCTGTTTTTT. It is translated as CASSSVEGTGELFF.

This sequence joins TRBV28 and TRBJ2-5; tentative D call: TRBD2 (5 bases). Germline V lookup: CDR1 MDHEN, CDR2 SYDVKM. The CDR3 length is 11 residues. The V end was cut by 4 bases, the J end by 9 bases, with 9 bases between. The CDR3 nucleotides are TGTGCCAGCAGTTACGAGGAGGCCCAGTACTTC. It is translated as CASSYEEAQYF.

The rearrangement links TRBV27 to TRBJ2-3; D is unresolved. Trimming pared 5 bases from V and 6 bases from J, leaving 15 bases between. The CDR3 has 14 residues. Germline values: CDR1 MNHEY, CDR2 SMNVEV (reference sequence). Here the CDR3 reads CASSPLGQVDTQYF. The CDR3 DNA reads as TGTGCCAGCAGTCCGTTGGGTCAGGTGGATACGCAGTATTTT.